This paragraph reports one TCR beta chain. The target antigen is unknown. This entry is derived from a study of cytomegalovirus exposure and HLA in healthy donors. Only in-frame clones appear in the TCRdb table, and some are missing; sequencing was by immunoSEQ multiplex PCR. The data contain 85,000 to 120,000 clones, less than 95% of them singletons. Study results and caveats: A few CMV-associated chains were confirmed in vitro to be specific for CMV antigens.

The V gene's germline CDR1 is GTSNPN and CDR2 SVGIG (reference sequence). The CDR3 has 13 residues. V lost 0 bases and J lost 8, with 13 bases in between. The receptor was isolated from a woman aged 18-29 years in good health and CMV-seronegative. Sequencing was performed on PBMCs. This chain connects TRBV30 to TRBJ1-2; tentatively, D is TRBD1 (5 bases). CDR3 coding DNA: TGTGCCTGGAGTGTACTTGTCCAGGGAGGCTACACCTTC. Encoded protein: CAWSVLVQGGYTF.